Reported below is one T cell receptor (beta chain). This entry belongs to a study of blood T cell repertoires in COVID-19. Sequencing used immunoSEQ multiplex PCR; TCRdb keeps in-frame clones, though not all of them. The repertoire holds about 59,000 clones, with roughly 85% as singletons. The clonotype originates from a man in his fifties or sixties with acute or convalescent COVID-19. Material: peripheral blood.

DNA of the CDR3: TGTGCCAGCAGTATACAGGGCCGGTCCAATCAGCCCCAGCATTTT. Encoded protein: CASSIQGRSNQPQHF. This sequence joins TRBV28 and TRBJ1-5, with D possibly TRBD1 on 6 matching bases. V was shortened by 5 bases and J by 3 bases, with 14 bases between the two germline ends. The V gene's germline CDR1 is MDHEN and CDR2 SYDVKM. The CDR3 totals 15 residues.